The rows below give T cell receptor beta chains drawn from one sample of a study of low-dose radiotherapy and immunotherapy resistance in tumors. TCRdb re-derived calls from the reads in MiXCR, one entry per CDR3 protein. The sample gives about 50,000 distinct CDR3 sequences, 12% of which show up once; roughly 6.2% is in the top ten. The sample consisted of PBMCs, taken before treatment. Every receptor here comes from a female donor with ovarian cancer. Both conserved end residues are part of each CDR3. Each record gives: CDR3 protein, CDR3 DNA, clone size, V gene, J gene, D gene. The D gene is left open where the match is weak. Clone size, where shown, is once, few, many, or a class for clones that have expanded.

CDR3: CANNKGLRTGELFF; DNA: TGTGCCAACAACAAGGGCCTCCGCACCGGGGAGCTGTTTTTT; size: -; V: TRBV9; J: TRBJ2-2; D: -
CDR3: CASRILGTGQETQYF; DNA: TGTGCCAGCAGGATCTTAGGGACCGGACAAGAGACCCAGTACTTC; size: many; V: TRBV28; J: TRBJ2-5; D: -
CDR3: CASSFGTGGARTEAFF; DNA: TGTGCCAGCAGTTTCGGGACAGGGGGCGCGAGGACTGAAGCTTTCTTT; size: many; V: TRBV2; J: TRBJ1-1; D: TRBD1
CDR3: CATSRLAGRDEQYF; DNA: TGTGCCACCAGCCGCCTAGCGGGAAGAGACGAGCAGTACTTC; size: few; V: TRBV25-1; J: TRBJ2-7; D: TRBD2
CDR3: CASSLLLTDTQYF; DNA: TGTGCCAGCAGTCTCTTACTGACAGATACGCAGTATTTT; size: many; V: TRBV27; J: TRBJ2-3; D: -
CDR3: CASSPPLSSGIAEQFF; DNA: TGTGCCAGCTCACCACCGTTATCCAGCGGGATAGCTGAGCAGTTCTTC; size: many; V: TRBV18; J: TRBJ2-1; D: TRBD2
CDR3: CASSLSPALSYNEQFF; DNA: TGTGCCAGCAGCTTAAGTCCAGCTCTCTCCTACAATGAGCAGTTCTTC; size: many; V: TRBV7-3; J: TRBJ2-1; D: -
CDR3: CASSFSIDRVRGSF; DNA: TGTGCCAGCAGTTTTTCAATCGACCGGGTAAGGGGTTCCTTT; size: many; V: TRBV7-9; J: TRBJ1-1; D: -
CDR3: CASRSLRGSYNEQFF; DNA: TGTGCCAGCAGATCCCTCCGGGGCTCCTACAATGAGCAGTTCTTC; size: many; V: TRBV12-3/TRBV12-4; J: TRBJ2-1; D: -
CDR3: CASSLGGSGREQYF; DNA: TGTGCCAGCAGCTTAGGCGGGTCAGGACGCGAGCAGTACTTC; size: many; V: TRBV11-1; J: TRBJ2-7; D: -
CDR3: CASSLGLHNSPLHF; DNA: TGTGCCAGCAGTTTAGGACTTCATAATTCACCCCTCCACTTT; size: many; V: TRBV12-3/TRBV12-4; J: TRBJ1-6; D: -
CDR3: CAWTTQGAGRTYEQYF; DNA: TGTGCCTGGACCACACAGGGGGCGGGACGGACCTACGAGCAGTACTTC; size: many; V: TRBV30; J: TRBJ2-7; D: TRBD1
CDR3: CASSGGTGRNQPQHF; DNA: TGCGCCAGCAGCGGCGGGACAGGGAGGAATCAGCCCCAGCATTTT; size: many; V: TRBV5-1; J: TRBJ1-5; D: TRBD1
CDR3: CASSDGQGMETQYF; DNA: TGTGCCAGCAGCGACGGACAGGGGATGGAGACCCAGTACTTC; size: many; V: TRBV9; J: TRBJ2-5; D: TRBD1
CDR3: CASSLWPQSNEQFF; DNA: TGCGCCAGCAGCTTGTGGCCCCAGAGCAATGAGCAGTTCTTC; size: many; V: TRBV5-1; J: TRBJ2-1; D: -
CDR3: CASSLAAGLSHGYTF; DNA: TGTGCCAGCAGCTTAGCAGCAGGGCTCTCGCATGGCTACACCTTC; size: many; V: TRBV7-2; J: TRBJ1-2; D: -
CDR3: CSAPRVGRGLRSGTGELFF; DNA: TGCAGTGCCCCTAGAGTAGGCAGGGGGCTACGGAGTGGCACCGGGGAGCTGTTTTTT; size: many; V: TRBV20-1; J: TRBJ2-2; D: TRBD1
CDR3: CSATLSKNIQYF; DNA: TGCAGTGCTACGCTTTCCAAAAACATTCAGTACTTC; size: many; V: TRBV20-1; J: TRBJ2-4; D: -
CDR3: CASSSQARWGTEAFF; DNA: TGTGCCAGCAGCTCCCAGGCCAGGTGGGGCACTGAAGCTTTCTTT; size: many; V: TRBV7-2; J: TRBJ1-1; D: -
CDR3: CASSPLKDRASYEQYF; DNA: TGTGCCAGCAGCCCCTTGAAGGACAGGGCCTCCTACGAGCAGTACTTC; size: many; V: TRBV7-2; J: TRBJ2-7; D: TRBD1
CDR3: CASSQHDGDFYGYTF; DNA: TGTGCCAGCAGCCAACATGACGGCGATTTCTATGGCTACACCTTC; size: many; V: TRBV3-1; J: TRBJ1-2; D: -
CDR3: CSARDQAGGYEQYF; DNA: TGCAGTGCTAGAGACCAAGCGGGGGGTTACGAGCAGTACTTC; size: many; V: TRBV20-1; J: TRBJ2-7; D: TRBD2
CDR3: CASSVEGHLKETQYF; DNA: TGTGCCAGCAGCGTAGAAGGACACCTGAAAGAGACCCAGTACTTC; size: many; V: TRBV9; J: TRBJ2-5; D: -
CDR3: CASVPGALSYNEQFF; DNA: TGTGCTAGTGTTCCGGGGGCCCTCTCCTACAATGAGCAGTTCTTC; size: many; V: TRBV12-5; J: TRBJ2-1; D: -
CDR3: CASSPLGQKDTQYF; DNA: TGTGCCAGCTCACCACTCGGACAAAAAGATACGCAGTATTTT; size: many; V: TRBV18; J: TRBJ2-3; D: -
CDR3: CASSLATGQLPEQYF; DNA: TGCGCCAGCAGCTTAGCTACGGGACAGCTGCCCGAGCAGTACTTC; size: many; V: TRBV5-1; J: TRBJ2-7; D: TRBD1
CDR3: CASSPPGQGVGYTGELFF; DNA: TGTGCCAGCAGTCCGCCGGGACAGGGTGTGGGGTACACCGGGGAGCTGTTTTTT; size: -; V: TRBV28; J: TRBJ2-2; D: TRBD1
CDR3: CASSLPGQGVTDTQYF; DNA: TGTGCCAGCAGTTTACCCGGACAGGGTGTGACAGATACGCAGTATTTT; size: many; V: TRBV28; J: TRBJ2-3; D: TRBD1
CDR3: CASSLLAVPTDTQYF; DNA: TGTGCCAGCAGCTTGTTAGCGGTTCCCACAGATACGCAGTATTTT; size: many; V: TRBV7-3; J: TRBJ2-3; D: -
CDR3: CASSSGSVAYNEQFF; DNA: TGTGCCAGCAGTTCGGGGTCGGTGGCCTACAATGAGCAGTTCTTC; size: -; V: TRBV28; J: TRBJ2-1; D: -
CDR3: CASSLGVLETQYF; DNA: TGCGCCAGCAGCCTGGGGGTTTTGGAGACCCAGTACTTC; size: many; V: TRBV4-1; J: TRBJ2-5; D: -
CDR3: CASSPNTGTGETQYF; DNA: TGTGCCAGCAGCCCGAATACCGGGACAGGAGAGACCCAGTACTTC; size: few; V: TRBV14; J: TRBJ2-5; D: TRBD1
CDR3: CASSVAGGGETQYF; DNA: TGTGCCAGCAGCGTAGCCGGAGGGGGCGAGACCCAGTACTTC; size: few; V: TRBV9; J: TRBJ2-5; D: -
CDR3: CSAGSGTRNYGYTF; DNA: TGCAGTGCTGGGTCCGGGACGCGGAACTATGGCTACACCTTC; size: many; V: TRBV20-1; J: TRBJ1-2; D: -
CDR3: CASSHTENTGELFF; DNA: TGTGCCAGCAGCCATACAGAAAACACCGGGGAGCTGTTTTTT; size: -; V: TRBV5-4; J: TRBJ2-2; D: -
CDR3: CSVDGPVSLAGGKPYNEQFF; DNA: TGCAGCGTTGACGGCCCGGTTTCCCTAGCGGGAGGCAAACCCTACAATGAGCAGTTCTTC; size: many; V: TRBV29-1; J: TRBJ2-1; D: TRBD2
CDR3: CARTSTGELFF; DNA: TGTGCCAGGACGAGCACCGGGGAGCTGTTTTTT; size: -; V: TRBV12-3/TRBV12-4; J: TRBJ2-2; D: -
CDR3: CAWSTAGGDTGELFF; DNA: TGTGCCTGGAGTACAGCGGGAGGCGACACCGGGGAGCTGTTTTTT; size: many; V: TRBV30; J: TRBJ2-2; D: TRBD2
CDR3: CASSARDRSSYEQYF; DNA: TGCGCCAGCAGCGCCCGGGACAGGTCATCCTACGAGCAGTACTTC; size: many; V: TRBV5-1; J: TRBJ2-7; D: TRBD1
CDR3: CAWSGPRGETQYF; DNA: TGTGCCTGGAGTGGACCCAGGGGGGAGACCCAGTACTTC; size: many; V: TRBV30; J: TRBJ2-5; D: TRBD1
CDR3: CASSLGARGNTDTQYF; DNA: TGTGCCAGCAGCTTAGGGGCGCGGGGGAACACAGATACGCAGTATTTT; size: many; V: TRBV7-3; J: TRBJ2-3; D: TRBD2
CDR3: CSARGDSPQVWGYTF; DNA: TGCAGTGCGAGAGGGGACAGTCCACAAGTGTGGGGCTACACCTTC; size: many; V: TRBV20-1; J: TRBJ1-2; D: TRBD1
CDR3: CSASPPAKNIQYF; DNA: TGCAGTGCTAGCCCCCCAGCCAAAAACATTCAGTACTTC; size: many; V: TRBV20-1; J: TRBJ2-4; D: -
CDR3: CASSYSSQGNSGNTIYF; DNA: TGTGCCAGCAGTTACTCAAGTCAGGGTAACTCTGGAAACACCATATATTTT; size: many; V: TRBV6-6; J: TRBJ1-3; D: -
CDR3: CASSPPGLARNEQFF; DNA: TGTGCCAGCAGCCCCCCGGGGCTAGCGCGCAATGAGCAGTTCTTC; size: many; V: TRBV9; J: TRBJ2-1; D: -
CDR3: CASRAPGENTEAFF; DNA: TGTGCCAGCAGGGCCCCAGGGGAGAACACTGAAGCTTTCTTT; size: few; V: TRBV7-9; J: TRBJ1-1; D: -
CDR3: CASSQVEATIYF; DNA: TGTGCCAGCAGCCAAGTCGAGGCGACCATATATTTT; size: few; V: TRBV3-1; J: TRBJ1-3; D: -